This T cell receptor (beta chain) was identified during a study of response to subunit inactivated influenza vaccine. Germline CDR1 SGDLS, CDR2 YYNGEE. This CDR3 region has 17 residues. Between the trimmed V and J ends, which lost 0 bases and 0 bases, there was a span of 15 bases. A few counts support this clonotype. TCRdb re-analysed the RT-PCR reads in MiXCR, keeping a single row per CDR3 protein. The sample lists just under 550,000 distinct CDR3 sequences; approximately 24% were seen once. These data also featured in a second study, about T cells expressing NK-cell markers. That source notes: A 5'RACE template switching approach incorporating UMIs was used to make TCR beta cDNA. Seven HCMV-seropositive donors and one seronegative donor made up the eight sequenced donors. 1.0-7.0% of CD8+ T cells in about 6 donors belonged to dominant NKG2C+ clonotypes. The leading position in the CD3+CD56-NKG2C+ fraction of a few donors also went to these clonotypes. Whether expanded NKG2C+ T cell clones were HCMV specific stayed uncertain.

This chain links TRBV9 with TRBJ1-1; weak D call: TRBD1 (5 bases). This clonotype originated in a man in his forties or fifties who received an inactivated influenza vaccine. Sequenced here: CD4+ T cells sorted from PBMCs, sampled less than 13 days after vaccination. The CDR3 here is CASSVGQTPGVNTEAFF. The CDR3 DNA is TGTGCCAGCAGCGTAGGACAGACCCCCGGGGTGAACACTGAAGCTTTCTTT.